This T cell receptor (beta chain) derives from a study of T cells in Graves' hyperthyroidism and ophthalmopathy. For the study at large: Before treatment of any kind, peripheral blood was taken at initial diagnosis. Study-wide results and caveats: In blood, most of the thyroid clonotypes expanded above 0.001 were also present.

TCR beta CDR3 sequences were amplified from RNA transcripts. A set of HTBI primers served as the primers for a first-round RT-PCR of the TCR CDR3. TCRdb called the multiplex PCR reads again in MiXCR, with one record for every CDR3 protein. The table has approximately 150,000 distinct CDR3 sequences, roughly 10% seen once. Orbital computed tomography, thyroid ultrasound, serum thyroxine and TRAb, and clinical symptoms together informed the diagnoses. This clonotype was detected ten times or more. Its antigen is unknown. V lost 5 bases, J lost 1 base, and 14 bases lay in between. Per germline, CDR1 KGHSH and CDR2 LQKENI. The CDR3 contains 15 residues.

V and J are TRBV18 and TRBJ1-2; D gene unclear. The material sequenced was blood. The receptor was isolated from a woman aged 18-29 years with Graves' hyperthyroidism that later progressed to Graves' ophthalmopathy. CDR3 coding DNA: TGTGCCAGCTCATCTAACGCGGGCCGTAACTATGGCTACACCTTC. This codes for CASSSNAGRNYGYTF.